These 8 T cell receptor beta chains originate from one sample sequenced in a study of identical twins. Each CDR3 protein gets one entry after TCRdb re-called the 5' RACE reads with MiXCR. Among 690,000 or so distinct CDR3 sequences listed, roughly 6.2% were seen once. Sequencing was performed on naive T cells sorted from blood. Source of these receptors: a man aged 18 to 30 in good health.

The sample holds a few counts of this clonotype. The genes are TRBV11-1 and TRBJ2-6; maybe TRBD1 (5 bases). This CDR3 region has 18 residues. Germline CDR1 is SGHAT and CDR2 is FQDESV (reference sequence). V shed 1 base and J shed 3 bases, with 16 bases lying between them. The CDR3 spells CASSLVAGGHRGANVLTF. The DNA for the CDR3 is TGTGCCAGCAGCTTAGTGGCAGGTGGACACCGTGGGGCCAACGTCCTGACTTTC.

This clonotype was picked up many times. This chain uses TRBV5-1 with TRBJ2-5; D remains ambiguous. The CDR3 runs 14 residues. V lost 0 bases and J 5 bases, leaving 11 bases between the germline ends. Germline-derived CDR1 and CDR2 are SGHRS and YFSETQ. The CDR3 reads CASSLAPGEETQYF. DNA for the CDR3: TGCGCCAGCAGCTTGGCCCCAGGCGAGGAGACCCAGTACTTC.

The rearrangement uses TRBV5-1 and TRBJ2-3; D perhaps matches TRBD1 (5 bases). CDR1 SGHRS and CDR2 YFSETQ come from the germline V gene. Trimming stripped 2 bases from V and 1 base from J, with 17 bases between. CDR3 length: 17 amino acids. The chain's CDR3 is CASSLFGQGARTDTQYF. In DNA, the CDR3 is TGCGCCAGCAGCTTATTTGGGCAGGGTGCCCGCACAGATACGCAGTATTTT.

The chain employs TRBV19 and TRBJ2-1, with TRBD2 matching over 9 bases. Germline CDR1 LNHDA, CDR2 SQIVND (reference sequence). This CDR3 comprises 15 residues. V was pared by 7 bases and J by 0 bases, with 4 bases of the junction left unmatched. CDR3 sequence reads: CASTASGISYNEQFF. In nucleotides, the CDR3 is TGTGCCAGTACCGCTAGCGGGATCTCCTACAATGAGCAGTTCTTC.

The table lists this clonotype with a few counts. This chain uses TRBV7-9 with TRBJ2-1; D is perhaps TRBD2 (5 bases). The germline V gene encodes CDR1 SEHNR and CDR2 FQNEAQ (reference sequence). Trimming pared 2 bases from V and 6 bases from J, leaving 17 bases between. This CDR3 has 16 residues. Here the CDR3 DNA reads TGTGCCAGCAGCTTATTACTGGCGAGCGGCGGCAATGAGCAGTTCTTC. Amino acids: CASSLLLASGGNEQFF.

This clonotype has a handful of counts. This chain connects TRBV12-3 or TRBV12-4 to TRBJ1-1; no clear D. This CDR3 comprises 14 residues. Trimming shortened V by 6 bases and J by 5 bases, and 16 bases separated the two germline ends. The CDR3, as DNA: TGTGCCAGCAGGTATCGGACCCGCGGAACTGAAGCTTTCTTT. Its protein is CASRYRTRGTEAFF.

This clonotype turned up a few times. This chain links TRBV5-1 with TRBJ2-1; D remains ambiguous. Between the trimmed V and J ends, which lost 5 bases and 4 bases, there was a span of 16 bases. Germline V gene sequence: CDR1 SGHRS, CDR2 YFSETQ. This CDR3 is 15 amino acids long. For the CDR3, the DNA is TGCGCCAGCAGGATTAACCCACTGGAATACAATGAGCAGTTCTTC. It encodes CASRINPLEYNEQFF.

Remarks on this clonotype: A much larger clone is a single base away; this may be a read error. The CDR3 is CAISESFGGRLGQYV. In DNA, the CDR3 is TGTGCCATCAGTGAGTCTTTCGGCGGGAGGTTAGGGCAGTACGTC. This chain joins TRBV10-3 and TRBJ2-7; 8 bases are a match to TRBD2. With 0 bases clipped from V and 9 bases from J, the junction kept 10 bases outside the gene matches. Germline V gives CDR1 ENHRY, CDR2 SYGVKD. This CDR3 has 15 residues.